These 22 T cell receptor beta chains were sequenced from one sample in a study of cytomegalovirus exposure and HLA in healthy donors. PCR involved 60 Vbeta and 13 Jbeta primers. Here immunoSEQ multiplex PCR was the method, and the copy in TCRdb shows in-frame clones only, minus some. This sample has fewer than 200,000 clones; over 80% occur once, and the top ten carry 4.5%. Input material: PBMCs. The receptors originated from a woman aged 50 to 60 in good health and CMV-seropositive.

Notes on this clone: One junction end does not reproduce the germline sequence, and a read error may be involved. The chain joins TRBV2 to TRBJ2-5; TRBD2 might be the D (5 bases). The CDR3 extends over 12 amino acids. Germline CDR1 and CDR2: SNHLY and FYNNEI. CDR3 sequence reads: CASSEGPERADF. CDR3 DNA sequence: TGTGCCAGCAGTGAAGGGCCGGAGCGAGCGGACTTC.

This chain links TRBV5-1 with TRBJ2-5; 7 nucleotides match TRBD2. TRBJ2-7 explains the end of the DNA better; the J call may be wrong. The germline gives CDR1 SGHRS, CDR2 YFSETQ. This CDR3 contains 14 residues. CDR3: CASSREGQGYEQYF. CDR3 coding DNA: TGCGCCAGCAGCAGGGAGGGGCAGGGCTACGAGCAGTACTTC.

This rearrangement joins TRBV6-5 to TRBJ1-2; D gene ambiguous. The CDR3 is 15 residues long. Trimming took 8 bases from V and 3 from J, leaving 19 bases between them. Germline CDR1 MNHEY, CDR2 SVGAGI. In DNA form, the CDR3 reads TGTGCCAGCGGGGAGTGGAGGGAGGTTCACTATGGCTACACCTTC. It specifies CASGEWREVHYGYTF.

J is TRBJ2-5 and V is TRBV29-1; 7 bases agree with TRBD1. The CDR3 spans 13 residues. Germline assignment: CDR1 SQVTM and CDR2 ANQGSEA. Germline trimming cut 6 bases from V and 2 bases from J; bases unmatched to any gene: 6. The CDR3 spells CSVRGLGQETQYF. As DNA, the CDR3 is TGCAGCGTGAGGGGGCTGGGGCAAGAGACCCAGTACTTC.

The chain couples TRBV29-1 to TRBJ1-2; TRBD1 aligns across 7 bases. This CDR3 is 14 amino acids long. Trimming at V came to 7 bases and at J to 2 bases, leaving 10 bases not matched to a gene. Germline CDR1 is SQVTM and CDR2 is ANQGSEA. The CDR3 DNA reads TGCAGCGCCTCGGCAGGGGGTAAGAACTATGGCTACACCTTC. Encoded protein: CSASAGGKNYGYTF.

As concerns this clone: Compared with germline, one end of the junction differs, possibly owing to a read error. The J gene is TRBJ2-2, the V gene TRBV7-7; 7 nucleotides match TRBD2. The CDR3 totals 16 residues. The germline CDR1 and CDR2 sequences are SSHAT and FNYEAQ (reference sequence). The CDR3 coding sequence is TGTGCTAGCAGCTTATTGGGCGGGGGGAACACCGGGGAGCTGTTTTTT. Protein: CASSLLGGGNTGELFF.

The chain is built from TRBV18 and TRBJ2-5; D remains ambiguous. The germline V gene encodes CDR1 KGHSH and CDR2 LQKENI. The germline V and J ends were trimmed by 3 bases and 1 base, with 6 bases remaining between them. CDR3 length: 13 amino acids. The CDR3 DNA is TGTGCCAGCTCACCGGCCATCCAAGAGACCCAGTACTTC. It is translated as CASSPAIQETQYF.

The rearrangement uses TRBV7-6 and TRBJ1-5, with 7 bases that match TRBD1. Germline V CDR1 and CDR2: SGHVS, FNYEAQ. CDR3 size: 15 residues. The J segment lost 3 bases and the V segment lost 1 base, leaving 3 bases of the junction unmatched. CDR3 sequence reads: CASSLGQGLNQPQHF. DNA of the CDR3: TGTGCCAGCAGCTTAGGACAGGGTCTCAATCAGCCCCAGCATTTT.

The chain uses TRBV19 and TRBJ1-1, with TRBD1 matching 9 bases. The CDR3 is 14 residues long. V lost 5 bases and J lost 3; bases outside the gene matches: 4. Germline CDR1 is LNHDA and CDR2 is SQIVND (reference sequence). This chain's CDR3 is CASSLQGAYTEAFF. The CDR3 nucleotides read TGTGCCAGTAGTCTACAGGGGGCGTACACTGAAGCTTTCTTT.

V and J are TRBV19 and TRBJ1-1, with no clear D. CDR3 length: 13 residues. CDR1 is LNHDA, CDR2 SQIVND, per germline (reference sequence). Between the trimmed V and J ends, which lost 3 bases and 5 bases, there was a span of 10 bases. For the CDR3, the DNA is TGTGCCAGTAGTATTACTGCGGGGACTGAAGCTTTCTTT. Protein: CASSITAGTEAFF.

This chain joins TRBV7-2 and TRBJ1-3; D may be TRBD1 (5 bases). Trimming pared 5 bases from V and 1 base from J, leaving 12 bases between. Germline V gene data show CDR1 as SGHTA and CDR2 as FQGNSA. The CDR3 contains 15 residues. CDR3 loop: CASSTDSSSGNTIYF. In DNA, the CDR3 is TGTGCCAGCAGCACAGACAGTTCGTCTGGAAACACCATATATTTT.

V is TRBV30 and J is TRBJ2-2, with D unresolved. This CDR3 has 13 residues. Trimming removed 0 bases at V and 4 bases at J, with 6 bases between. Germline CDR1 GTSNPN, CDR2 SVGIG (reference sequence). The CDR3, as DNA: TGTGCCTGGAGTGTGGGCAGCACCGGGGAGCTGTTTTTT. Protein sequence: CAWSVGSTGELFF.

This clone was detected a few times. The chain has TRBV7-2 and TRBJ2-3, with 11 bases lining up with TRBD2. From germline, CDR1 is SGHTA and CDR2 FQGNSA. The length of the CDR3 is 16 residues. Germline trimming cut 0 bases from V and 3 bases from J; bases unmatched to any gene: 2. The CDR3 DNA reads TGTGCCAGCAGCTTAGCCGGGACTAGCGGTACAGATACGCAGTATTTT. Protein sequence: CASSLAGTSGTDTQYF.

The rearrangement joins TRBV19 to TRBJ1-1; TRBD1 aligns across 8 bases. V gave up 7 bases and J gave up 3 bases; unmatched junction bases: 7. The length of the CDR3 is 14 residues. Germline CDR1 is LNHDA and CDR2 is SQIVND (reference sequence). The DNA of the CDR3 is TGTGCCAGTATTGGGGGACAGGTAGACACTGAAGCTTTCTTT. As protein: CASIGGQVDTEAFF.

This clone was observed a handful of times. The gene calls are TRBV4-1 and TRBJ1-5, with no clear D. CDR3 length: 16 amino acids. Germline V gene sequence: CDR1 MGHRA, CDR2 YSYEKL. Trimming shortened V by 4 bases and J by 1 base, and 14 bases separated the two germline ends. CDR3 amino acids: CASSLATFGSNQPQHF. The CDR3, as DNA: TGCGCCAGCAGCCTAGCGACATTCGGAAGCAATCAGCCCCAGCATTTT.

V is TRBV7-3 and J is TRBJ2-1; tentatively, D is TRBD2 (6 bases). The ends were cut back, 4 bases at V and 10 bases at J, with 11 bases in the middle. Germline V lookup: CDR1 SGHTA, CDR2 FQGTGA. The CDR3 spans 12 residues. The CDR3 is CASSSGTHEQFF. The CDR3 bases are TGTGCCAGCAGCTCCGGGACTCACGAGCAGTTCTTC. Together with reference TRBV7-3 and TRBJ2-1, the CDR3 gives the full variable domain: GAGVSQTPSNKVTEKGKYVELRCDPISGHTALYWYRQSLGQGPEFLIYFQGTGAADDSGLPNDRFFAVRPEGSVSTLKIQRTERGDSAVYLCASSSGTHEQFFGPGTRLTVL.

There are a few counts of this clone. The CDR3 DNA follows: TGTGCCAGCAGCTTGGGTGGGGGTAGCGGGATCACCGGGGAGCTGTTTTTT. This gives the protein CASSLGGGSGITGELFF. This sequence joins TRBV5-4 and TRBJ2-2; 8 bases align to TRBD2. V shed 0 bases and J 4 bases; nucleotides not matched to a gene: 8. Per the germline V gene, CDR1 is SGHNT and CDR2 is YYREEE (reference sequence). The CDR3 loop spans 17 amino acids. Full variable domain (outside the CDR3, taken from reference TRBV5-4 and TRBJ2-2): ETGVTQSPTHLIKTRGQQVTLRCSSQSGHNTVSWYQQALGQGPQFIFQYYREEENGRGNFPPRFSGLQFPNYSSELNVNALELDDSALYLCASSLGGGSGITGELFFGEGSRLTVL.

J is TRBJ1-5 and V is TRBV19; D gene unclear. The CDR3 sequence is 15 residues long. V dropped 6 bases and J dropped 2 bases, with 14 bases sitting between them. CDR1 is LNHDA and CDR2 is SQIVND in the germline V gene (reference sequence). CDR3 residues: CASSPGRAGNQPQHF. As DNA, the CDR3 is TGTGCCAGTAGCCCCGGCCGCGCGGGCAATCAGCCCCAGCATTTT.

This chain uses TRBV7-8 with TRBJ2-3; D gene ambiguous. V was trimmed by 4 bases and J by 5 bases, leaving 7 bases between them. Germline assignment: CDR1 SGHVS and CDR2 FQNEAQ. This CDR3 has 12 amino acids. The CDR3 reads CASSWAIDTQYF. The CDR3 DNA is TGTGCCAGCAGCTGGGCCATAGATACGCAGTATTTT.

The CDR3 loop is CASRTTSGRYEQYF. CDR3 in DNA: TGTGCCAGCAGAACGACTAGCGGGAGGTACGAGCAGTACTTC. This chain uses TRBV28 with TRBJ2-7, with 13 nucleotides matching TRBD2. The J segment lost 4 bases and the V segment lost 6 bases, leaving 3 bases of the junction unmatched. The CDR3 length is 14 residues. Germline lookup yields CDR1 MDHEN and CDR2 SYDVKM.

V is TRBV19 and J is TRBJ2-7; 10 bases line up with TRBD1. The V gene end was trimmed by 0 bases and the J gene end by 5 bases; junction bases not matched to a gene: 4. Germline loops: CDR1 LNHDA, CDR2 SQIVND (reference sequence). The CDR3 length is 15 residues. The CDR3 DNA is TGTGCCAGTAGTATAGAGGGGACAGGGGACCACGAGCAGTACTTC. Residues: CASSIEGTGDHEQYF.

This chain links TRBV9 with TRBJ2-1, with D perhaps TRBD2 (5 bases). Trimming pared 0 bases from V and 2 bases from J, leaving 18 bases between. This CDR3 spans 18 amino acids. Germline V gene sequence: CDR1 SGDLS, CDR2 YYNGEE. The CDR3 region has the DNA TGTGCCAGCAGCGTAGAGCCATTGAGGGAGAGAACCTACAATGAGCAGTTCTTC. Amino acid sequence: CASSVEPLRERTYNEQFF.